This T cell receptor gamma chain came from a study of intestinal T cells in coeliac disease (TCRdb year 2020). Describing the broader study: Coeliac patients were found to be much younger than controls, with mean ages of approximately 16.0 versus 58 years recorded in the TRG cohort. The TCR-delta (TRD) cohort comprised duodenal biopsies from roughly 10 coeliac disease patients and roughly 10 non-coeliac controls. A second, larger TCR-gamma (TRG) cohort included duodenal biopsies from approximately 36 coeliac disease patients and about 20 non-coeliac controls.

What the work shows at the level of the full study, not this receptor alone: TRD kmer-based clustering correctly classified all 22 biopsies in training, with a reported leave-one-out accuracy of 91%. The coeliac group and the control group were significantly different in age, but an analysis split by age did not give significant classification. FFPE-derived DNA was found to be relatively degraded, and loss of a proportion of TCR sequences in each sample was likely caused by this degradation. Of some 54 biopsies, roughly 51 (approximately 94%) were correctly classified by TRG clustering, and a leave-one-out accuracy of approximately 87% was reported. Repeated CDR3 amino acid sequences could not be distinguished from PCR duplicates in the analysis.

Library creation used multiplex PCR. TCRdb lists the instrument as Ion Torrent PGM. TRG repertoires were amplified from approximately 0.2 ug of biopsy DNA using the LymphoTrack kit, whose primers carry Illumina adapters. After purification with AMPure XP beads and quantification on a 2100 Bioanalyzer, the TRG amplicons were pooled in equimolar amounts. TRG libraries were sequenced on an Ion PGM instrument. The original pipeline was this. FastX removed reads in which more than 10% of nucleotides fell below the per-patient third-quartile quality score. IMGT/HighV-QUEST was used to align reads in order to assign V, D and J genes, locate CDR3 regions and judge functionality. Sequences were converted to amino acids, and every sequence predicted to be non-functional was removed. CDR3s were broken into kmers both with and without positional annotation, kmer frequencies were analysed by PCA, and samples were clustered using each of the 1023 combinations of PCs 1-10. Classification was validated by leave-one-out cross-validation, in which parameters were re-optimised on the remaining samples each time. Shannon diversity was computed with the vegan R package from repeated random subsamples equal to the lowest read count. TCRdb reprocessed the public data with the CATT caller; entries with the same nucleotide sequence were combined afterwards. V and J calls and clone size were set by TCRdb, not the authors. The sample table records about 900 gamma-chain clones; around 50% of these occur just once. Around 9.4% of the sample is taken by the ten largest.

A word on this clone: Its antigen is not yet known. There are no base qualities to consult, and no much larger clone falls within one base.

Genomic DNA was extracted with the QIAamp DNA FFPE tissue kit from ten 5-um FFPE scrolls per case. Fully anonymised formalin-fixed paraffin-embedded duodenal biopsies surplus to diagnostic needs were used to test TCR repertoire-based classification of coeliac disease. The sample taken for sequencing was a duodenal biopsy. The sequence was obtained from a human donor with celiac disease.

Read as DNA, the sequence is TGTGCCACTGGGGTCTCGAATTATTATAAGAAACTCTTT. This sequence encodes CATGVSNYYKKLF. The chain joins TRGV8 to TRGJ1 or TRGJ2. The CDR3 sequence holds 13 residues, the cysteine and phenylalanine included. Only CDR3 DNA is held: 39 bases, read in frame from base 1. V is cut back by 10 bases and J by 0 bases, with 9 bases in the junction unmatched. Based on the germline V gene, the CDR1 and CDR2 sequences are VENAVY and YDSYNSRV.